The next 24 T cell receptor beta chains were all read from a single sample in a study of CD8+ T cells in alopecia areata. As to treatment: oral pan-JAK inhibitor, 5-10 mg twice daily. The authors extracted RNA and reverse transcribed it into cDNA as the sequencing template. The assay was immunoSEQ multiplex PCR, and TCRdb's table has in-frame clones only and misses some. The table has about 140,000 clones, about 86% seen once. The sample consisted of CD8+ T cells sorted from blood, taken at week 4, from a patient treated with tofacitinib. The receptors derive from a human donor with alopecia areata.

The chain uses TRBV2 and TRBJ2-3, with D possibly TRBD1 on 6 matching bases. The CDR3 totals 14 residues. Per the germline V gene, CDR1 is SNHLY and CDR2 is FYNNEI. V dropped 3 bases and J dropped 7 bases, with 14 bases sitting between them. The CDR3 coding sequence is TGTGCCAGCAGTGATAGGGGGTTTTCGAATACGCAGTATTTT. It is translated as CASSDRGFSNTQYF.

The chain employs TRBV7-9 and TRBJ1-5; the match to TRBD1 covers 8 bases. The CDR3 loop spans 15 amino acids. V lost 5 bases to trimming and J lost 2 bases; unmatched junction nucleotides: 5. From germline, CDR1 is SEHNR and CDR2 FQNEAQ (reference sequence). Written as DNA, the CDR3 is TGTGCCAGCAGCGCCGACAGGGGCGGCAATCAGCCCCAGCATTTT. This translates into CASSADRGGNQPQHF.

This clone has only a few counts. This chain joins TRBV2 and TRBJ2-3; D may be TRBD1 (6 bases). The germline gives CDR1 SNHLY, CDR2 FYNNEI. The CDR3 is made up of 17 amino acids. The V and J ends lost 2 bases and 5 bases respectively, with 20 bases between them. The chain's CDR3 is CASSESGSTGFEDTQYF. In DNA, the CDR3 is TGTGCCAGCAGTGAATCGGGGAGCACAGGGTTTGAAGATACGCAGTATTTT.

The chain's CDR3 is CSASHLYGYTF. The CDR3 DNA reads as TGCAGTGCTAGCCATCTCTATGGCTACACCTTC. The chain couples TRBV20-1 to TRBJ1-2; D not resolved. V was cut by 3 bases and J by 4 bases, with 6 bases left in between. CDR1 and CDR2 from the germline V gene are DFQATT and SNEGSKA (reference sequence). CDR3 length equals 11 residues.

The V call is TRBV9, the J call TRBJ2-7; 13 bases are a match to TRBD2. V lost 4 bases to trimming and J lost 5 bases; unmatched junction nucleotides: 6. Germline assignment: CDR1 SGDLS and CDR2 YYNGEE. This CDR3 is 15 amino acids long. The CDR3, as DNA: TGTGCCAGCAGCCCATGGACTAGCGGGAGCAACGAGCAGTACTTC. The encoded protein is CASSPWTSGSNEQYF.

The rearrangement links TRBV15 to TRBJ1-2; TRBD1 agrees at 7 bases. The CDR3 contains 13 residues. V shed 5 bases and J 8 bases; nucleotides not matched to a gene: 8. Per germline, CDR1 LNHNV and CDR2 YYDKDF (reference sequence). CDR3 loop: CATSETGAGGYTF. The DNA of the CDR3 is TGTGCCACCAGCGAAACAGGGGCGGGAGGCTACACCTTC.

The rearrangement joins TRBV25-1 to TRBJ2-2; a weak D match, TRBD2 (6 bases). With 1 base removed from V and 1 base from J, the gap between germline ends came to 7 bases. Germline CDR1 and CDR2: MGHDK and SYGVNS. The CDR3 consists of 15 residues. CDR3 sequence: CASSEWGENTGELFF. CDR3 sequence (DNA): TGTGCCAGCAGTGAATGGGGGGAGAACACCGGGGAGCTGTTTTTT.

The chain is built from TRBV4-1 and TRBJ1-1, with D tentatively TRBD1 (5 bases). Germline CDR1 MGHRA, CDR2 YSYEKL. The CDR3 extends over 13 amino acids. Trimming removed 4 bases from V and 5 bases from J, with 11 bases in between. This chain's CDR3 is CASSPGGGTEAFF. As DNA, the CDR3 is TGCGCCAGCAGCCCGGGCGGGGGGACTGAAGCTTTCTTT.

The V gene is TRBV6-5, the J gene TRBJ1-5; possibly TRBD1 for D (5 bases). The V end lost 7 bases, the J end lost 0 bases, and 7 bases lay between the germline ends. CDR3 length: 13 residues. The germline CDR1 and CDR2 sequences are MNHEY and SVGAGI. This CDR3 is CASTTASNQPQHF. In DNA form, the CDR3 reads TGTGCCAGCACGACAGCTAGCAATCAGCCCCAGCATTTT.

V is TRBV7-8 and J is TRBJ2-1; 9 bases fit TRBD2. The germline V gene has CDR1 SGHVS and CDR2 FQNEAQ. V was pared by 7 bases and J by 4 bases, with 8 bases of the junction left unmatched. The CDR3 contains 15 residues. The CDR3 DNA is TGTGCCAGCAACCCTCTAAGCGGGAGGTACAATGAGCAGTTCTTC. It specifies CASNPLSGRYNEQFF.

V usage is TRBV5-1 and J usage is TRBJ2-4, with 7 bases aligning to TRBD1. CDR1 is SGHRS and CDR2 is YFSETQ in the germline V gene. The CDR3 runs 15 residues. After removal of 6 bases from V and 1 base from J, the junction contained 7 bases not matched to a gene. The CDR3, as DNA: TGCGCCAGCACTGGCAGGGGGTTCGCCAAAAACATTCAGTACTTC. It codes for CASTGRGFAKNIQYF.

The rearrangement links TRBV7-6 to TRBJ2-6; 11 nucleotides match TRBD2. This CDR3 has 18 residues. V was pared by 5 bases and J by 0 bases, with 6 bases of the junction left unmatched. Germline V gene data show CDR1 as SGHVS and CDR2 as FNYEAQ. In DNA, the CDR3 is TGTGCCAGCAGCCCAAATCTAGCGGGAGGCTCTGGGGCCAACGTCCTGACTTTC. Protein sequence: CASSPNLAGGSGANVLTF.

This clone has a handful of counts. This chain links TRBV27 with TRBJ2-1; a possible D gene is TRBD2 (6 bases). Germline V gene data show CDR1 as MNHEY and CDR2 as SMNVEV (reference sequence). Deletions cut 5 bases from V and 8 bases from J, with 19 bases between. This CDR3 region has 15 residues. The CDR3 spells CASSTWGESSHEQFF. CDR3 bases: TGTGCCAGCAGTACATGGGGGGAGTCCTCCCATGAGCAGTTCTTC.

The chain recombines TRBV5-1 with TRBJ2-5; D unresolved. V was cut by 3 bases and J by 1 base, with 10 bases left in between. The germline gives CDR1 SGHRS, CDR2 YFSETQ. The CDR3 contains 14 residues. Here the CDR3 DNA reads TGCGCCAGCAGCTCCGGACCTACCCAAGAGACCCAGTACTTC. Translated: CASSSGPTQETQYF.

The CDR3 protein is CASSARDGDYEQYF. The CDR3 coding sequence is TGTGCCAGCAGTGCCCGGGACGGAGACTACGAGCAGTACTTC. The chain uses TRBV5-4 and TRBJ2-7; D tentatively reads TRBD1 or TRBD2 (5 bases each). The V end lost 5 bases, the J end lost 3 bases, and 15 bases lay between the germline ends. The CDR3 is 14 amino acids. Per the germline V gene, CDR1 is SGHNT and CDR2 is YYREEE (reference sequence).

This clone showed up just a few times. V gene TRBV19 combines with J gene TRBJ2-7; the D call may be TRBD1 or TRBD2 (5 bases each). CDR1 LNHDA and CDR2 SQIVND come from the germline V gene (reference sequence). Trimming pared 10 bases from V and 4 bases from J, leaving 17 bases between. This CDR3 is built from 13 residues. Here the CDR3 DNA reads TGTGCCACCTCCCGGGACGAAACTTACGAGCAGTACTTC. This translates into CATSRDETYEQYF.

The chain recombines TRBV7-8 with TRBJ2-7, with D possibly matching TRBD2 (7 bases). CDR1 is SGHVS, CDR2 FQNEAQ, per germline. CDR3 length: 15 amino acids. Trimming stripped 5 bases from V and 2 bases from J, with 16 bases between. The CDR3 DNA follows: TGTGCCAGCAGCGAGGCGGGGGCTGCTACCTACGAGCAGTACTTC. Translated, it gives CASSEAGAATYEQYF.

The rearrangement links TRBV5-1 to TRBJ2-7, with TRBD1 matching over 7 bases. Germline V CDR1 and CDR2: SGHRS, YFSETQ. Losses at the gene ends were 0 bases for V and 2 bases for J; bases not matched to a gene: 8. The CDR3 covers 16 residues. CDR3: CASSLEGLGQTYEQYF. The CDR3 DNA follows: TGCGCCAGCAGCTTGGAAGGGTTGGGACAGACCTACGAGCAGTACTTC.

The CDR3 sequence: CASSQVTGSYEQYF. CDR3 DNA: TGCGCCAGCAGCCAAGTAACAGGGAGCTACGAGCAGTACTTC. The chain couples TRBV4-1 to TRBJ2-7; D may be TRBD1 (6 bases). The germline CDR1 and CDR2 sequences are MGHRA and YSYEKL. Deletions cut 1 base from V and 3 bases from J, with 10 bases between. The CDR3 covers 14 residues.

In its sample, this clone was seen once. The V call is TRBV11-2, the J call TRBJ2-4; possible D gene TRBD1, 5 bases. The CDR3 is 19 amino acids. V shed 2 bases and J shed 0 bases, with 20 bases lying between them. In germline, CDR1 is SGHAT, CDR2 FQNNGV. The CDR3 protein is CASSLPPGSLSEAKNIQYF. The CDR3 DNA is TGTGCCAGCAGCTTACCCCCAGGGTCTCTATCAGAAGCCAAAAACATTCAGTACTTC.

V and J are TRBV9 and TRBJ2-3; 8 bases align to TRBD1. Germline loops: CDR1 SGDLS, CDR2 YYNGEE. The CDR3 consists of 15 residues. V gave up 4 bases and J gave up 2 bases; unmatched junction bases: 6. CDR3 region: CASSPGGAFTDTQYF. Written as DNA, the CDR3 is TGTGCCAGCAGCCCAGGGGGCGCGTTCACAGATACGCAGTATTTT.

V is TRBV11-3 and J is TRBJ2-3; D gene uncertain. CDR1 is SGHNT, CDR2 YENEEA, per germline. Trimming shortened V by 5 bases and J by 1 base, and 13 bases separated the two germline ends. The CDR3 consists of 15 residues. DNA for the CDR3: TGTGCCAGCAGCCCAAGAGGTGAAGGCACAGATACGCAGTATTTT. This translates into CASSPRGEGTDTQYF.

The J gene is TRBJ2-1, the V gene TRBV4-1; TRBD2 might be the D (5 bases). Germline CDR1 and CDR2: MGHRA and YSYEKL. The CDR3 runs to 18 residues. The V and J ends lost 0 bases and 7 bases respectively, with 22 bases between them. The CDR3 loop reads CASSQDMSTDPRGNEQFF. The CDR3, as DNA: TGCGCCAGCAGCCAAGATATGTCCACGGACCCCCGGGGAAATGAGCAGTTCTTC.

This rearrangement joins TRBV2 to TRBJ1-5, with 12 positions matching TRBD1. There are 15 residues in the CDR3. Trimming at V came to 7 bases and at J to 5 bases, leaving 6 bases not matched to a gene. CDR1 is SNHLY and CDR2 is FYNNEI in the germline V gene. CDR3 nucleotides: TGTGCCAGCATCGGGACAGGGGGCATCGATCAGCCCCAGCATTTT. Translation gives CASIGTGGIDQPQHF. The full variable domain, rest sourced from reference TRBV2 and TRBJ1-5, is EPEVTQTPSHQVTQMGQEVILRCVPISNHLYFYWYRQILGQKVEFLVSFYNNEISEKSEIFDDQFSVERPDGSNFTLKIRSTKLEDSAMYFCASIGTGGIDQPQHFGDGTRLSIL.